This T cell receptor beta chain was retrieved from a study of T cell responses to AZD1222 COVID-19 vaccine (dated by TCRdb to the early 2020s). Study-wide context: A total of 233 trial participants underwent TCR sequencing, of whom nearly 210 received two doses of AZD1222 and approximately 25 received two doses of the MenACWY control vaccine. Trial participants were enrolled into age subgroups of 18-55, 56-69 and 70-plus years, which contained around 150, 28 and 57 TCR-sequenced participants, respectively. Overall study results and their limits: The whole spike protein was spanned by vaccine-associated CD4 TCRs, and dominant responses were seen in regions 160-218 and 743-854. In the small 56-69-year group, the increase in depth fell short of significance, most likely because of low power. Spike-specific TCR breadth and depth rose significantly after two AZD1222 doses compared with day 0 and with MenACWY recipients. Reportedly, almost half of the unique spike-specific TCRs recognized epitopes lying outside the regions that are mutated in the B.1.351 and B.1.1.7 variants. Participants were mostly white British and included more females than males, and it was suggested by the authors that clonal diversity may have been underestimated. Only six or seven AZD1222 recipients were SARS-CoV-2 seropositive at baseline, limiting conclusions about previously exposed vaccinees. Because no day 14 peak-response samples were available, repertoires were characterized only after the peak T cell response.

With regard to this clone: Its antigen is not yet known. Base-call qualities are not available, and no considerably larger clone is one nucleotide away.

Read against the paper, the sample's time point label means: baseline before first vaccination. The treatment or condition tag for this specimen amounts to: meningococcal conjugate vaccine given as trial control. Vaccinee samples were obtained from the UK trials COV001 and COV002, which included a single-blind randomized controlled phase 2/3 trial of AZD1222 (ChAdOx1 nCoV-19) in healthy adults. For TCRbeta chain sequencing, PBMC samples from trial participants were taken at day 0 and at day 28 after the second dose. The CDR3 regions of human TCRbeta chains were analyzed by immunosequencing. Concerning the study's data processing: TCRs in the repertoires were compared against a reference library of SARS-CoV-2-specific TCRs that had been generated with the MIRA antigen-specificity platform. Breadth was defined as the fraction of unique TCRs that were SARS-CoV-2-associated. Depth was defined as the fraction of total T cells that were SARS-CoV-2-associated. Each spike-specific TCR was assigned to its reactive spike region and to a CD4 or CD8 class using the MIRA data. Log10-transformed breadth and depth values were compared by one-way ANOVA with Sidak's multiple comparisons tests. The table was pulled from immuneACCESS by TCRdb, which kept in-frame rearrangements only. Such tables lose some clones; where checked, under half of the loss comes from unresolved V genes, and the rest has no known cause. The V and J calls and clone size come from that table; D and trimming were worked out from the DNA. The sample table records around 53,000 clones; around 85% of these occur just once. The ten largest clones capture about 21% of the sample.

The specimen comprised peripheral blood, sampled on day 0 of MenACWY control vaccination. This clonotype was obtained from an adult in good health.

The encoded CDR3 is CASSLAARRELANSPLHF. The DNA sequence follows: TGTGCCAGCAGCTTAGCTGCCCGGAGGGAGTTGGCGAATTCACCCCTCCACTTT. The chain was built from TRBV7-6 and TRBJ1-6; the D gene lacks a confident call. The V and J ends are trimmed by 0 bases and 7 bases, leaving 19 bases between them. Taken from the germline V gene, the CDR1 and CDR2 loops are SGHVS and FNYEAQ. Spanning cysteine to phenylalanine, the CDR3 consists of 18 amino acids. The DNA shown is the 54-base CDR3, in frame from base 1.